The T cell receptor beta chain under discussion was sequenced for a study of technical replicates of blood from a few donors. The CDR3 is made up of 16 amino acids. Germline lookup yields CDR1 SGHRS and CDR2 YFSETQ. V was pared by 0 bases and J by 9 bases, with 16 bases between. Sequenced by immunoSEQ multiplex PCR; TCRdb stores in-frame clones only, minus some. The profile shows 68,000 or so clones, roughly 90% of them singletons. The rearrangement links TRBV5-1 to TRBJ1-6; TRBD1 is a possible D gene (5 bases). Sequencing was carried out using PBMCs. The sequence was obtained from a human donor in good health. Some clones in this sample may be carry-over from other donors' samples. The CDR3 nucleotides read TGCGCCAGCAGCTTGGCCGGGGGAGTCTGGGGTTCACCCCTCCACTTT. Amino acid sequence: CASSLAGGVWGSPLHF.